This T cell receptor beta chain stems from a study of T cell changes during pregnancy in multiple sclerosis (dated by TCRdb to between 2018 and 2021). For the study in its entirety: In women with multiple sclerosis, the researchers looked at how the T cell repertoire shifted as pregnancy progressed.

To note about this clone: Its antigen remains undetermined. Per-base qualities were not stored, and no clone one base away is much larger.

The CDR3 measures 13 amino acids from cysteine to phenylalanine. Left in the record is the CDR3 DNA by itself, 39 bases read in frame from the first base. V drops 5 bases and J drops 3 bases, leaving 7 bases in between. From the germline V gene, CDR1 is MDHEN and CDR2 is SYDVKM. The protocol used for the library was the immunoSEQ multiplex PCR assay. TCRdb retrieved this table from immuneACCESS and kept in-frame rearrangements only. Not all clones are present; in checked studies, unresolved V genes account for under half, and no reason is known for the remainder. The sample includes about 20,000 clones, with roughly 90% observed a single time. Approximately 7% of the sample lies in the top ten.

The chain was built from TRBV28 and TRBJ2-2; the D segment could be TRBD2, given 5 matching bases. The specimen was CD8+ T cells from peripheral blood mononuclear cells, collected in the third trimester of pregnancy. The source is a female donor in good health, enrolled as a control in a pregnancy study. The CDR3 region reads CASSPDYTGELFF. The DNA sequence is given as TGTGCCAGCAGTCCGGACTACACCGGGGAGCTGTTTTTT.